The next 8 T cell receptor beta chains were all read from a single sample in a study of CD8+ T cells in alopecia areata. Sequencing relied on a cDNA template that was reverse transcribed from extracted RNA. Only in-frame clones appear in the TCRdb table, and some are missing; sequencing was by immunoSEQ multiplex PCR. This repertoire holds about 110,000 clones, and none appear only once. What was sequenced was lesional skin. These receptors were obtained from a C3H/HeJ mouse with alopecia areata. The MHC haplotype of the strain is H2-k.

This clone was observed a handful of times. Mouse gene names apply. Sequencing ends 4 residues short of the CDR3 end; the germline J gene provides the rest. The rearrangement joins TRBV13-3 to TRBJ2-5, with 12 bases matching TRBD2. The length of the CDR3 is 16 residues. Germline CDR1 NNHDY, CDR2 SYVADS. CDR3 bases read: TGTGCCAGCAGTGATTTGGGACTGGGGGGAAAAGAC. It yields the protein CASSDLGLGGKD. The complete CDR3 protein is CASSDLGLGGKDTQYF. Drawing the rest from reference TRBV13-3 and TRBJ2-5, the complete variable domain is EAAVTQSPRSKVAVTGGKVTLSCHQTNNHDYMYWYRQDTGHGLRLIHYSYVADSTEKGDIPDGYKASRPSQENFSLILELASLSQTAVYFCASSDLGLGGKDTQYFGPGTRLLVL.

This clone was recorded a few times. Mouse gene names apply. The CDR3 reads CASSGTGGERTSQNTLYF. The sequenced CDR3 bases are TGTGCCAGCAGTGGGACAGGGGGCGAGAGGACTAGTCAAAAC. The chain recombines TRBV13-3 with TRBJ2-4; 11 bases are a match to TRBD1. The DNA ends 4 residues before the CDR3 does, and the rest of the CDR3 is filled in from the germline J gene. V lost 3 bases and J lost 0; bases outside the gene matches: 9. Germline CDR1 is NNHDY and CDR2 is SYVADS. This CDR3 is 18 amino acids long. Based on the CDR3 plus reference TRBV13-3 and TRBJ2-4, the full variable domain is EAAVTQSPRSKVAVTGGKVTLSCHQTNNHDYMYWYRQDTGHGLRLIHYSYVADSTEKGDIPDGYKASRPSQENFSLILELASLSQTAVYFCASSGTGGERTSQNTLYFGAGTRLSVL.

This clone has only a few counts. Gene names refer to mouse genes. The read comes to an end 4 residues before the CDR3 does, leaving the germline J gene to fill in the end. This rearrangement joins TRBV19 to TRBJ2-2, with a possible D match to TRBD1 (5 bases). The CDR3 totals 15 residues. Trimming took off 1 base at V and 0 bases at J, with 7 bases between the two ends. Germline V gives CDR1 FNHDT, CDR2 SITEND (reference sequence). The sequenced CDR3 bases are TGTGCCAGCAGTATACACAGGTCAAACACCGGG. It is translated as CASSIHRSNTG. The CDR3 in full is CASSIHRSNTGQLYF.

With regard to this clone: The genes are named according to mouse. The read stops 4 residues short of the end of the CDR3; the missing end is completed from the germline J gene. The chain couples TRBV1 to TRBJ2-5, with 8 bases that match TRBD2. The CDR3 extends over 16 amino acids. CDR1 and CDR2 (germline): NSQYPW, LRSPGD (reference sequence). The CDR3 is CTCSADQGWGEDTQYF. The CDR3 bases that were read are TGCACCTGCAGTGCAGATCAGGGCTGGGGGGAAGAC.

Remarks on this clone: Genes and germline are mouse. The read ends 4 residues shy of where the CDR3 ends; the end is completed using the germline J gene. The chain uses TRBV13-3 and TRBJ2-5; 7 nucleotides match TRBD2. CDR3 length: 15 residues. V lost 3 bases, J lost 3 bases, and 7 bases stayed unmatched. The V gene's germline CDR1 is NNHDY and CDR2 SYVADS. CDR3 sequence reads: CASSGPGGDQDTQYF. CDR3 DNA, as far as it was read: TGTGCCAGCAGTGGCCCTGGGGGTGATCAAGAC.

This clone showed up many times. Gene names follow the mouse nomenclature. The missing CDR3 end, 4 residues past where the read stops, is filled in from the germline J gene. V is TRBV13-3 and J is TRBJ2-1; no firm D call. Germline lookup yields CDR1 NNHDY and CDR2 SYVADS. The CDR3 extends over 13 amino acids. V gave up 5 bases and J gave up 3 bases, with 9 bases separating them. CDR3 protein: CASRADSYAEQFF. Incomplete CDR3 DNA: TGTGCCAGCAGGGCCGACTCCTATGCT.

This clone turned up a few times. Genes and germline are mouse. CDR3 in amino acids: CASSPGQSSAETLYF. The CDR3 bases that were read are TGTGCCAGCAGCCCCGGACAATCTAGTGCAGAA. V and J are TRBV14 and TRBJ2-3; a possible D gene is TRBD1 (5 bases). The read ends 4 residues before the CDR3 terminus; that terminus is restored from the germline J gene. Trimming left V 5 bases short and J 0 bases short, with 13 bases between. CDR1 is SGHDT and CDR2 is FRDEAV in the germline V gene. This CDR3 has 15 residues.

The table lists this clone with a few counts. Genes here carry mouse names. The sequence runs out 4 residues before the end of the CDR3; the remainder is reconstructed from the germline J gene. V usage is TRBV13-1 and J usage is TRBJ1-4; possibly TRBD1 for D (6 bases). V was trimmed by 0 bases and J by 2 bases, leaving 11 bases between them. CDR3 size: 16 residues. The germline V gene has CDR1 NSHNY and CDR2 SYGAGN. CDR3 sequence: CASSDALRGSNERLFF. The sequenced part of the CDR3 DNA is TGTGCCAGCAGTGATGCACTCAGGGGATCCAACGAA.